The rows below give T cell receptor beta chains drawn from one sample of a study of T cell changes during pregnancy in multiple sclerosis. The method was immunoSEQ multiplex PCR; TCRdb's version includes in-frame clones alone and lacks a portion of them. The sample includes 90,000 to 120,000 clones, around 90% of them seen just once. Sequencing used peripheral blood, obtained in the third trimester of pregnancy. The receptors derive from a female donor in good health, enrolled as a control in a pregnancy study. CDR3s include the opening cysteine and the closing phenylalanine or tryptophan. The D gene is left open where the match is weak. Rows may omit the clone size; those that give it use once, few, many or a size class.

cdr3_nt cdr3_aa j_call v_call d_call clone_size
TGCGCCAGCAGCGCGGACAGGGGGCTCGGGGGCTACACCTTC CASSADRGLGGYTF TRBJ1-2 TRBV5-1 TRBD1 .
TGTGCCAGCAGACCGGGACTAGCGTCAGATACGCAGTATTTT CASRPGLASDTQYF TRBJ2-3 TRBV6-5 TRBD2 .
TGTGCCAGCAGCGACCAGACAGGGAGTGGACAAGAGACCCAGTACTTC CASSDQTGSGQETQYF TRBJ2-5 TRBV9 TRBD1 once
TGTGCCAGCAGTCCGCGGGGATCGAACACTGAAGCTTTCTTT CASSPRGSNTEAFF TRBJ1-1 TRBV27 . .
TGTGCCAGCAGCTTAGACGGGACAAAGGATGGCTACACCTTC CASSLDGTKDGYTF TRBJ1-2 TRBV7-2 . .
TGTGCCAGCAGCCCGAAGGTGGCAGGGGGGTTAGGGGCCCAGTACTTC CASSPKVAGGLGAQYF TRBJ2-5 TRBV5-6 . .
TGCGCCAGCAGCCCCGGTGCAGGGGGCTTGCGCCAGCCCCAGCATTTT CASSPGAGGLRQPQHF TRBJ1-5 TRBV5-1 TRBD1 .
TGTGCTAGTGATCCCGGGACAGGGAACGGCTACACCTTC CASDPGTGNGYTF TRBJ1-2 TRBV12-5 TRBD1 once
TGCAGCGCCATCGCGGTTGGACAGGGTGGTAATGAGCAGTTCTTC CSAIAVGQGGNEQFF TRBJ2-1 TRBV29-1 TRBD1 .
TGTGCCAGCAGCTTAGTACCAGAGAACACTGAAGCTTTCTTT CASSLVPENTEAFF TRBJ1-1 TRBV11-3 . .
TGTGCCAGCAGCTCATTCGAACACAGGGCTGAAGCTTTCTTT CASSSFEHRAEAFF TRBJ1-1 TRBV5-4 . .
TGTGCCAGCAGCCCACAGGGGCGGGAGACCCAGTACTTC CASSPQGRETQYF TRBJ2-5 TRBV5-4 TRBD1 .
TGTGCCTGGAGTGTAGTGTACAGTGAAGCTTTCTTT CAWSVVYSEAFF TRBJ1-1 TRBV30 . few
TGTGCCATCAGTGAGGCTCAGCGGGGGGGATTCTTCCAAGAGACCCAGTACTTC CAISEAQRGGFFQETQYF TRBJ2-5 TRBV10-3 TRBD2 .
TGTGCCAGCAGTGAAGACGGTCTGGCTGGAAACACCATATATTTT CASSEDGLAGNTIYF TRBJ1-3 TRBV6-1 . once
TGTGCCAGCAGCCTCTTACCGGGGACTGGGAACACTGAAGCTTTCTTT CASSLLPGTGNTEAFF TRBJ1-1 TRBV7-2 . .
TGCGCCAGCAGCCCGACAGGGGGTTCTATCGGAAACACCATATATTTT CASSPTGGSIGNTIYF TRBJ1-3 TRBV5-1 TRBD1 .
TGTGCCAGCAGCTTAGGGGCCGAGAACACTGAAGCTTTCTTT CASSLGAENTEAFF TRBJ1-1 TRBV7-9 . .
TGTTGCTGGGGCAGGGCGACGGACACCATATATTTT CCWGRATDTIYF TRBJ1-3 TRBV30 . .
TGTGCCAGCAGCAGGGCAGGGGATCAGCCCCAGCATTTT CASSRAGDQPQHF TRBJ1-5 TRBV7-6 . .